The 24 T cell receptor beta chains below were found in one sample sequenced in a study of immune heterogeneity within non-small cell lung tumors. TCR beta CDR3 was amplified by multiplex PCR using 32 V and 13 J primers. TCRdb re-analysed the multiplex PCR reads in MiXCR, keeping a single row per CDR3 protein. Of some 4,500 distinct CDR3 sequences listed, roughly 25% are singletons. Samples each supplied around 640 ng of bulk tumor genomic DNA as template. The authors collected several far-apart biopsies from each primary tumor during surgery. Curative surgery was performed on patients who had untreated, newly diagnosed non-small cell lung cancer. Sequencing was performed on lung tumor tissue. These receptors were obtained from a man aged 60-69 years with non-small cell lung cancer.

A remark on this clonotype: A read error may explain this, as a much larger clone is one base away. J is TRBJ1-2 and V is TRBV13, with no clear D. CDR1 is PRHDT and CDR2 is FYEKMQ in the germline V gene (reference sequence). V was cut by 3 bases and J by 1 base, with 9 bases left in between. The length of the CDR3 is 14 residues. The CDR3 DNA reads TGTGCCAGCAGCTTCGCAGTCGTTAACTATGGCTACACCTTC. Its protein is CASSFAVVNYGYTF.

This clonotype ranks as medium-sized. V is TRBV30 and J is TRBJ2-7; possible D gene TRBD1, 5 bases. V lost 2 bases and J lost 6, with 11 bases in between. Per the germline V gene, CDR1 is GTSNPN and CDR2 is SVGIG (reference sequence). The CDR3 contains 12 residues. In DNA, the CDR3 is TGTGCCTGGAGTCCAGGTGGGGCCGAGCAGTACTTC. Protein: CAWSPGGAEQYF.

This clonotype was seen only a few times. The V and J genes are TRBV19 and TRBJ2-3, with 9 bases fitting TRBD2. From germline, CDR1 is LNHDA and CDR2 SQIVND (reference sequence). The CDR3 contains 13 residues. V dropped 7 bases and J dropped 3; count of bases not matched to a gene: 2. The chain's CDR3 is CASNSGRTDTQYF. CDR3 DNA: TGTGCCAGTAATAGCGGGAGAACAGATACGCAGTATTTT.

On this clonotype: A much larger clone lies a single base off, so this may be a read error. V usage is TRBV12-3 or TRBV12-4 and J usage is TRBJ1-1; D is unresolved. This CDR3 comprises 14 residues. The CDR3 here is CASSSLGRNTEALF. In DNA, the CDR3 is TGTGCCAGCAGTTCTCTTGGACGGAACACTGAAGCTTTATTT.

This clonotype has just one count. This chain's CDR3 is CASSQAGTDEKLFF. The DNA of the CDR3 is TGTGCCAGCAGCCAAGCCGGGACAGACGAAAAACTGTTTTTT. The chain is built from TRBV3-1 and TRBJ1-4, with 7 bases identical to TRBD1. The CDR3 is 14 residues long. The V segment lost 1 base and the J segment 8 bases; nucleotides outside the gene matches: 4. From germline, CDR1 is LGHDT and CDR2 YNNKEL (reference sequence).

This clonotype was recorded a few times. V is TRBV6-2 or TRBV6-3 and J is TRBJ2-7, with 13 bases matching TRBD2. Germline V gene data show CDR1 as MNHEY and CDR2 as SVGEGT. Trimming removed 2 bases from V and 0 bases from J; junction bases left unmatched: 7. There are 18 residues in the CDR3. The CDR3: CASSYPGLAGALSYEQYF. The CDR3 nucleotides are TGTGCCAGCAGTTACCCCGGACTAGCGGGGGCCCTCTCCTACGAGCAGTACTTC.

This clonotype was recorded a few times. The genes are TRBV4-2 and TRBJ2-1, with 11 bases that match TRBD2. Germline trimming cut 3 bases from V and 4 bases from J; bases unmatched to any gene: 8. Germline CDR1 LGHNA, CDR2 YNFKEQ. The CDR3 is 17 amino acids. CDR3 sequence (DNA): TGTGCCAGCAGCCAGATCACTAGCGGGAGTCAATACAATGAGCAGTTCTTC. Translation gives CASSQITSGSQYNEQFF.

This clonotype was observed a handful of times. CDR3 in amino acids: CASSLRQDSSYEQYF. For the CDR3, the DNA is TGTGCCAGCAGCTTGAGACAGGATAGCTCCTACGAGCAGTACTTC. The chain recombines TRBV5-5 with TRBJ2-7; weak D call: TRBD1 (6 bases). CDR1 and CDR2 from the germline V gene are SGHKS and YYEKEE (reference sequence). The CDR3 contains 15 residues. V lost 1 base and J lost 0, with 11 bases in between. Drawing the rest from reference TRBV5-5 and TRBJ2-7, the complete variable domain is DAGVTQSPTHLIKTRGQQVTLRCSPISGHKSVSWYQQVLGQGPQFIFQYYEKEERGRGNFPDRFSARQFPNYSSELNVNALLLGDSALYLCASSLRQDSSYEQYFGPGTRLTVT.

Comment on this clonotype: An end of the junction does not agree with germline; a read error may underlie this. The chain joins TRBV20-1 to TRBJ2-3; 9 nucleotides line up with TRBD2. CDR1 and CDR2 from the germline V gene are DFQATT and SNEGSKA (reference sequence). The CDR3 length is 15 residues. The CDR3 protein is CSAPRPSGELDTQYF. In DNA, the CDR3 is TGTAGTGCTCCGCGCCCTAGCGGGGAACTGGATACGCAGTATTTT.

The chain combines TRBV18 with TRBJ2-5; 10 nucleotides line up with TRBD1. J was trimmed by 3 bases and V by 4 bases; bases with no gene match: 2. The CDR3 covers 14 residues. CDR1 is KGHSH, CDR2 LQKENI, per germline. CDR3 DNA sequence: TGTGCCAGCTCACGACAGGGGGCGGAAGAGACCCAGTACTTC. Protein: CASSRQGAEETQYF. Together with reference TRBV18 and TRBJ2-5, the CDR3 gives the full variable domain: NAGVMQNPRHLVRRRGQEARLRCSPMKGHSHVYWYRQLPEEGLKFMVYLQKENIIDESGMPKERFSAEFPKEGPSILRIQQVVRGDSAAYFCASSRQGAEETQYFGPGTRLLVL.

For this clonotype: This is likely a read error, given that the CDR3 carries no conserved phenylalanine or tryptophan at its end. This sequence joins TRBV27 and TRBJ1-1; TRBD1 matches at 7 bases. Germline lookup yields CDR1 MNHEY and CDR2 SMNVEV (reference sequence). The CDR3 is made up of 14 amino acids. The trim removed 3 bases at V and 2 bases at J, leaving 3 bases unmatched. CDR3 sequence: CASSFQGGNTEAFL. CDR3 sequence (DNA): TGTGCCAGCAGTTTTCAGGGGGGAAACACTGAAGCTTTCCTT.

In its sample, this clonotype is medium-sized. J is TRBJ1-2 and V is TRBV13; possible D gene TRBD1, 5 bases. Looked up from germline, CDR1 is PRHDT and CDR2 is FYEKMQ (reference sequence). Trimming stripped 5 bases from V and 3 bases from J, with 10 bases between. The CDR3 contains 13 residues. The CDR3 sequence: CASSRQRDYGYTF. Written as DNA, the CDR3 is TGTGCCAGCAGCCGACAGAGGGACTATGGCTACACCTTC.

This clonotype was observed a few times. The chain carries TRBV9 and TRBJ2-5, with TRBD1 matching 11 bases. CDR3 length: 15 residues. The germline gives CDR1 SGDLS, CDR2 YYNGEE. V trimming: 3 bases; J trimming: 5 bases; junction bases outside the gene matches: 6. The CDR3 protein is CASSAQDRGQETQYF. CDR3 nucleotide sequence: TGTGCCAGCAGCGCCCAGGACAGGGGGCAGGAGACCCAGTACTTC.

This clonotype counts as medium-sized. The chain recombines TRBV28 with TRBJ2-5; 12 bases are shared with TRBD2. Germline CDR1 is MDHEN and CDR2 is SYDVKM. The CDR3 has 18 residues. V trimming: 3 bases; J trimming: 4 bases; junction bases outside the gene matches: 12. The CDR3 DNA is TGTGCCAGCAGTTTTGTAGGAGGGAAACTAGCGGGAGGAGAGACCCAGTACTTC. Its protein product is CASSFVGGKLAGGETQYF.

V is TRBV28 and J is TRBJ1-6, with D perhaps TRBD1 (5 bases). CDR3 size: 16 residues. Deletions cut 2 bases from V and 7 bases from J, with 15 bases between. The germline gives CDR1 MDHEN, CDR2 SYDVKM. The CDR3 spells CASSLPDSPSNSPLHF. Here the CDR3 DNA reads TGTGCCAGCAGTTTACCTGACAGTCCTAGCAATTCACCCCTCCACTTT.

In nucleotides, the CDR3 is TGTGCCAGCAGTCGATCCGGGACTAGGTCCTACGAGCAGTACTTC. This encodes CASSRSGTRSYEQYF. V usage is TRBV28 and J usage is TRBJ2-7; TRBD2 aligns across 8 bases. This CDR3 comprises 15 residues. CDR1 MDHEN and CDR2 SYDVKM come from the germline V gene. Trimming removed 5 bases from V and 1 base from J; junction bases left unmatched: 7.

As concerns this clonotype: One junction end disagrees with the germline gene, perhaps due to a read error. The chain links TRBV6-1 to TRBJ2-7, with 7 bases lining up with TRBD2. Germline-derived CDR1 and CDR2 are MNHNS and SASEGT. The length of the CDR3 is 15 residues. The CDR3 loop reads CTSSENAGDSYEQYF. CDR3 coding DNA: TGTACCAGCAGTGAAAATGCGGGAGACTCCTACGAGCAGTACTTC.

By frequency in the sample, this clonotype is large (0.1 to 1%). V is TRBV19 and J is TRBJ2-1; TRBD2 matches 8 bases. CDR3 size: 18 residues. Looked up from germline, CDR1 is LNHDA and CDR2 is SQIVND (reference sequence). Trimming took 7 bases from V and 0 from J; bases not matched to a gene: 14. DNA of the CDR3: TGTGCCAGTACCCTCGACAGAGCCGGGACTAGCTCCTACAATGAGCAGTTCTTC. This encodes CASTLDRAGTSSYNEQFF.

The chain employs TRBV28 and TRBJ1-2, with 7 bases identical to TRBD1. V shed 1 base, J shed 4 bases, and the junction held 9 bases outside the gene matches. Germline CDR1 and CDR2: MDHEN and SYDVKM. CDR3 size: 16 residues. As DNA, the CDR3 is TGTGCCAGCAGTTTATTTCTTAGGGGGCACGTCTATGGCTACACCTTC. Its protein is CASSLFLRGHVYGYTF.

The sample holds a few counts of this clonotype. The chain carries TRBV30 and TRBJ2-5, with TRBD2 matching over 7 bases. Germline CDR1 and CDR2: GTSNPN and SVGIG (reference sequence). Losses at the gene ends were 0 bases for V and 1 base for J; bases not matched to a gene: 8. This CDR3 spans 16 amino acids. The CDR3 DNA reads TGTGCCTGGAGTGTGCCAAGCGGGACCTTCCAAGAGACCCAGTACTTC. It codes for CAWSVPSGTFQETQYF.

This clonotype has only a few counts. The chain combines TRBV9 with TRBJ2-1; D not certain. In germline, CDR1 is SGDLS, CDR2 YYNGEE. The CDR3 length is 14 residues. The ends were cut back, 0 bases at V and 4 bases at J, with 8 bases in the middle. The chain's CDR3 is CASSVASGYNEQFF. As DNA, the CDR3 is TGTGCCAGCAGCGTAGCTAGTGGATACAATGAGCAGTTCTTC.

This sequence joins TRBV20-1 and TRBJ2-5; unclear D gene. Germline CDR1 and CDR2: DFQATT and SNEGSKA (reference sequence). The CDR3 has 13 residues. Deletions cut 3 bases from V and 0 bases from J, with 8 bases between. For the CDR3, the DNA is TGCAGTGCTAGTACCGGGTACCAAGAGACCCAGTACTTC. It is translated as CSASTGYQETQYF.

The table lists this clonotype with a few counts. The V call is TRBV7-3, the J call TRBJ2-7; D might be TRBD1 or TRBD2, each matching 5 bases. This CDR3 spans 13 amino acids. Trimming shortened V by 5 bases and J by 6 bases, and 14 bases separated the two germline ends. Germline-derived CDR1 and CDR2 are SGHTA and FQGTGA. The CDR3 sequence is CASSPGPFSEQYF. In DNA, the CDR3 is TGTGCCAGCAGCCCGGGACCGTTTAGCGAGCAGTACTTC.

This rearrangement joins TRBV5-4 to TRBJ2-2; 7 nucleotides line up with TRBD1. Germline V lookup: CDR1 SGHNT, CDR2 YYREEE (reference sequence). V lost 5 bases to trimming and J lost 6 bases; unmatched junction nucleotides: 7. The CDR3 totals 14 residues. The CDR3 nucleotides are TGTGCCAGCAGTAGTGACAGGGTGGCCGGGGAGCTGTTTTTT. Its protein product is CASSSDRVAGELFF.